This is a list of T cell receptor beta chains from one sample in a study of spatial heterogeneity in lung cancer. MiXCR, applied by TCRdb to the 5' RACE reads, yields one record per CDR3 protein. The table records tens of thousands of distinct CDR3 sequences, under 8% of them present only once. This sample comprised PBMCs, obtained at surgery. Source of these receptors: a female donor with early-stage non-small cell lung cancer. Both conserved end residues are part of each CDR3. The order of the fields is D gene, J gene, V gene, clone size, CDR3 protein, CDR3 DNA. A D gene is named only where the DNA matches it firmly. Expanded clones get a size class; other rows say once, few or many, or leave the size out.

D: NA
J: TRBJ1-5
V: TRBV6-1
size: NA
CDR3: CASSENRGGNQPQHF
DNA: TGTGCCAGCAGTGAAAACCGGGGTGGCAATCAGCCCCAGCATTTT

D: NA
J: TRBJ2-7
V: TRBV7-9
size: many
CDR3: CASSPRLDSEGEQYF
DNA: TGTGCCAGCAGCCCGCGTCTAGACAGCGAGGGCGAGCAGTACTTC

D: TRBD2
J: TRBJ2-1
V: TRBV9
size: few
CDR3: CASSSRTSGGSYNEQFF
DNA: TGTGCCAGCAGCAGCCGGACTAGCGGGGGGTCCTACAATGAGCAGTTCTTC

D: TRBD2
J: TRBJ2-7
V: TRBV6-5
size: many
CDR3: CASSRGGASYEQYF
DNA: TGTGCCAGCAGCCGGGGGGGCGCGTCCTACGAGCAGTACTTC

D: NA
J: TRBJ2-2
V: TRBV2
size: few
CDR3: CASSYNAYTGELFF
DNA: TGTGCCAGCAGTTATAATGCTTACACCGGGGAGCTGTTTTTT

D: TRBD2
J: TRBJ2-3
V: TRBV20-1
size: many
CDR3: CSAPRGGSLTDTQYF
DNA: TGCAGTGCCCCCCGAGGCGGGAGCTTAACAGATACGCAGTATTTT

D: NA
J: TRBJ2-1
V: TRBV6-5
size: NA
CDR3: CASSPRRGDSYNEQFF
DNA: TGTGCCAGCAGCCCCAGGAGGGGAGATTCCTACAATGAGCAGTTCTTC

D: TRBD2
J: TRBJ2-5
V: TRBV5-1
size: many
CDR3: CASSDGGFETQYF
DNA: TGCGCCAGCAGCGACGGGGGGTTCGAGACCCAGTACTTC

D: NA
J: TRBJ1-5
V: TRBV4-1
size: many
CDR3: CASSHYRDSNQPQHF
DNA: TGCGCCAGCAGCCACTACAGGGATAGCAATCAGCCCCAGCATTTT

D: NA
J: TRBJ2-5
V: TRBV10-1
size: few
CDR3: CATERRAGETQYF
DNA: TGCGCCACCGAGCGACGGGCGGGGGAGACCCAGTACTTC

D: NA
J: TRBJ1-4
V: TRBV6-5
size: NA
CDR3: CASSKIRGGEKLFF
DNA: TGTGCCAGCAGCAAGATCCGGGGCGGTGAAAAACTGTTTTTT

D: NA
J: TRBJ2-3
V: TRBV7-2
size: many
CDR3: CASSRGSTDTQYF
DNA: TGTGCCAGCAGCCGAGGGAGCACAGATACGCAGTATTTT

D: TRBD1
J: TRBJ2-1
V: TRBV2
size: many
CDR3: CASGRDRGDYNEQFF
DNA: TGTGCCAGCGGGAGGGACAGGGGGGACTACAATGAGCAGTTCTTC

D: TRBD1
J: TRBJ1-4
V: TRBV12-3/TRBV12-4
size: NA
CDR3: CASSLQGGEKLFF
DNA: TGTGCCAGCAGCCTGCAGGGGGGTGAAAAACTGTTTTTT

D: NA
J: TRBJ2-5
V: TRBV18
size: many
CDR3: CASSPLAETQYF
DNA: TGTGCCAGCTCACCACTGGCGGAGACCCAGTACTTC

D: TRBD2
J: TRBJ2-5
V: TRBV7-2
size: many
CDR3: CASSLAGAQETQYF
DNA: TGTGCCAGCAGTTTAGCGGGGGCTCAAGAGACCCAGTACTTC

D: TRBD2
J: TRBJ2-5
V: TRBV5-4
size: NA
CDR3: CASRIAGVQETQYF
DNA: TGTGCCAGCAGGATAGCGGGAGTTCAAGAGACCCAGTACTTC

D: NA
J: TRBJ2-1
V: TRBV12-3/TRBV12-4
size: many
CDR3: CASSLHSASNEQFF
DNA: TGTGCCAGCAGTTTACATTCCGCCAGCAATGAGCAGTTCTTC

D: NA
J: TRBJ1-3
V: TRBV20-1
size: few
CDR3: CSARDDGGSGNTIYF
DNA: TGCAGTGCTAGGGACGACGGTGGCTCTGGAAACACCATATATTTT

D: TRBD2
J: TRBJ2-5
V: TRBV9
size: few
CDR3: CASSPARTSGEETQYF
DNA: TGTGCCAGCAGCCCGGCTCGGACTAGCGGGGAAGAGACCCAGTACTTC

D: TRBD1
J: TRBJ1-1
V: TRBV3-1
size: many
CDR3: CASSQDYRGTEAFF
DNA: TGTGCCAGCAGCCAAGACTACAGGGGAACTGAAGCTTTCTTT

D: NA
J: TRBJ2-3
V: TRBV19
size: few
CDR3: CASSSGLRGTQYF
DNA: TGTGCCAGTAGTAGTGGCCTCCGAGGGACGCAGTATTTT

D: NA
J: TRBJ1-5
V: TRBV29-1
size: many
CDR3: CSVSRGTNQPQHF
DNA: TGCAGCGTTTCTAGGGGGACCAATCAGCCCCAGCATTTT

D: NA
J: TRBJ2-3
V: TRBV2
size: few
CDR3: CASSGWGLPTDTQYF
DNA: TGTGCCAGCAGCGGATGGGGACTCCCCACAGATACGCAGTATTTT

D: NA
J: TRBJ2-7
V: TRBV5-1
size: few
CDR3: CASSFSRGYEQYF
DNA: TGCGCCAGCAGCTTTTCTCGAGGGTACGAGCAGTACTTC

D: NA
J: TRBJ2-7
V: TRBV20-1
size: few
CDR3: CSGPDPYEQYF
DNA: TGCAGTGGACCAGACCCCTACGAGCAGTACTTC

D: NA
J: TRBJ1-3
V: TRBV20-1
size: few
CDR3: CSARARVGGNTIYF
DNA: TGCAGTGCTAGAGCCAGGGTGGGTGGAAACACCATATATTTT

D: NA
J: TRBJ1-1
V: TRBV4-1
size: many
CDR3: CASSQEINSRTEAFF
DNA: TGCGCCAGCAGCCAAGAAATTAACAGCCGCACTGAAGCTTTCTTT

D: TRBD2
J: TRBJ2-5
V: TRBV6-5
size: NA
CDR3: CATSVAGGLGETQYF
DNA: TGTGCCACCTCGGTAGCGGGAGGCTTGGGAGAGACCCAGTACTTC

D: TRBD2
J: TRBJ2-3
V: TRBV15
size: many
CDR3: CATSRAGRPSGDTQYF
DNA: TGTGCCACCAGCAGAGCCGGGAGGCCCTCGGGAGATACGCAGTATTTT

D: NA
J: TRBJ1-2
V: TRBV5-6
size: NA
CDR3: CASSTGRYGYTF
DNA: TGTGCCAGCAGCACGGGACGTTATGGCTACACCTTC

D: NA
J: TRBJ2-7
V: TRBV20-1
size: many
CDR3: CSASGAGKYEQYF
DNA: TGCAGTGCTAGTGGGGCAGGGAAATACGAGCAGTACTTC

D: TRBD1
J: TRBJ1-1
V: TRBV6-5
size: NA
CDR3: CASRFQGGTEAFF
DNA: TGTGCCAGCAGGTTCCAGGGGGGGACTGAAGCTTTCTTT

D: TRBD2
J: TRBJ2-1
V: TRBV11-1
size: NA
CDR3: CASSSPRGGSSYNEQFF
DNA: TGTGCCAGCAGCTCCCCCCGGGGGGGGAGCTCCTACAATGAGCAGTTCTTC

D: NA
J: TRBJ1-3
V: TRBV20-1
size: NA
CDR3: CSARALIKGRGNTIYF
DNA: TGCAGTGCTAGGGCCCTTATAAAGGGGCGGGGAAACACCATATATTTT

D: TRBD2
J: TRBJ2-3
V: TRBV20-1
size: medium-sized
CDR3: CSAPDSGAPEDTQYF
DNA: TGCAGTGCCCCCGATAGCGGGGCACCGGAGGATACGCAGTATTTT

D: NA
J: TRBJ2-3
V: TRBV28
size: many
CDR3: CATTFFSTDTQYF
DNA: TGTGCCACCACGTTTTTTAGCACAGATACGCAGTATTTT

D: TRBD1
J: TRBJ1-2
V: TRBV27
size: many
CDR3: CASSGTNRGSNYGYTF
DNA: TGTGCCAGCAGTGGCACCAACAGGGGATCTAACTATGGCTACACCTTC

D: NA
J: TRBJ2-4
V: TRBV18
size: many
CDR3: CASSPGTGGKNIQYF
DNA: TGTGCCAGCTCACCCGGGACCGGTGGCAAAAACATTCAGTACTTC

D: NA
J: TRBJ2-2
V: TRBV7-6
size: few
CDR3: CVSSLTGSVAGELFF
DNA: TGTGTCAGCAGCCTCACCGGGAGCGTCGCCGGGGAGCTGTTTTTT

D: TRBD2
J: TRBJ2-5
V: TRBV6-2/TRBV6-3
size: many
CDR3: CASTVSASGQETQYF
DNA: TGTGCCAGCACGGTTTCGGCTAGCGGCCAAGAGACCCAGTACTTC

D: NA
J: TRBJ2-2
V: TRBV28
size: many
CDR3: CASSSQVTNTGELFF
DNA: TGTGCCAGCAGCTCCCAGGTGACGAACACCGGGGAGCTGTTTTTT